Listed below are T cell receptor beta chains from one sample, sequenced in a study of blood T cell repertoires in COVID-19. Generated by immunoSEQ multiplex PCR, the TCRdb table keeps only in-frame clones and is missing some. The table includes some 220,000 clones, around 82% detected once. The sample comprised peripheral blood. The receptors were gathered from a human donor in a cohort sampled during active COVID-19. Both conserved end residues are part of each CDR3. D genes are given only for firm matches. Clone size appears in some rows only: once, few, many, or a class for an expanded clone.

cdr3_nt: TGCGCCAGCAGTCAATCGCCCGTTGGGGACAGGGGAGAGGGCAATCAGCCCCAGCATTTT
cdr3_aa: CASSQSPVGDRGEGNQPQHF
j_call: TRBJ1-5
clone_size: .
d_call: TRBD1
v_call: TRBV23-1

cdr3_nt: TGTGCCAGCAGCCCCCGCCTACAGGGGACGCGCTACACCTTC
cdr3_aa: CASSPRLQGTRYTF
j_call: TRBJ1-2
clone_size: .
d_call: TRBD1
v_call: TRBV13

cdr3_nt: TGCGCCAGCAGCTTCGCATTTGCGGGAGGGGACAATGAGCAGTTCTTC
cdr3_aa: CASSFAFAGGDNEQFF
j_call: TRBJ2-1
clone_size: .
d_call: TRBD2
v_call: TRBV5-1

cdr3_nt: TGTGCCTGGGGACAGGGCTTCTACGAGCAGTACTTC
cdr3_aa: CAWGQGFYEQYF
j_call: TRBJ2-7
clone_size: .
d_call: TRBD1
v_call: TRBV30

cdr3_nt: TGCGCCAGCAGCCACCCGTACACTGAAGCTTTCTTT
cdr3_aa: CASSHPYTEAFF
j_call: TRBJ1-1
clone_size: .
d_call: .
v_call: TRBV4-1

cdr3_nt: TGTGCCAGCAGTGTGGGACAGGGCCCCAGTGGCTACACCTTC
cdr3_aa: CASSVGQGPSGYTF
j_call: TRBJ1-2
clone_size: .
d_call: TRBD1
v_call: TRBV2

cdr3_nt: TGTGCCAGCAGCCAAGAACTGGGAGGGGCCTACACTGAAGCTTTCTTT
cdr3_aa: CASSQELGGAYTEAFF
j_call: TRBJ1-1
clone_size: .
d_call: .
v_call: TRBV3-1/TRBV3-2

cdr3_nt: TGCAGCGCCGGGGGGGTGCGGGGCACCGGGGAGCTGTTTTTT
cdr3_aa: CSAGGVRGTGELFF
j_call: TRBJ2-2
clone_size: .
d_call: TRBD2
v_call: TRBV29-1

cdr3_nt: TGTGCCAGCAGCTCCAGACGACGCTTGGACAGGCCCGCAACTAATGAAAAACTGTTTTTT
cdr3_aa: CASSSRRRLDRPATNEKLFF
j_call: TRBJ1-4
clone_size: .
d_call: TRBD1
v_call: TRBV27

cdr3_nt: TGTGCCAGCAGTCCCCTCGGGGTGATAGCCAATGAGCAGTTCTTC
cdr3_aa: CASSPLGVIANEQFF
j_call: TRBJ2-1
clone_size: .
d_call: .
v_call: TRBV27

cdr3_nt: TGCAGCGCTGGGGGGTGGGACACCGGGGAGCTGTTTTTT
cdr3_aa: CSAGGWDTGELFF
j_call: TRBJ2-2
clone_size: .
d_call: .
v_call: TRBV29-1

cdr3_nt: TGTGCCAGCAGCCGGGGGACTAGGGGAGTCAATGAGCAGTTCTTC
cdr3_aa: CASSRGTRGVNEQFF
j_call: TRBJ2-1
clone_size: .
d_call: TRBD2
v_call: TRBV3-1/TRBV3-2

cdr3_nt: TGTGCCAGCAGTCAGCGGGGAGCCTACGAGCAGTACTTC
cdr3_aa: CASSQRGAYEQYF
j_call: TRBJ2-7
clone_size: .
d_call: TRBD2
v_call: TRBV11-3

cdr3_nt: TGTGCTAGTGGTTTGGTACTGACAGGGAGAAACACCGGGGAGCTGTTTTTT
cdr3_aa: CASGLVLTGRNTGELFF
j_call: TRBJ2-2
clone_size: .
d_call: TRBD1
v_call: TRBV12-5

cdr3_nt: TGTGCCAGCAGCTTAGACCAGCGGGGGAGACATACGCAGTATTTT
cdr3_aa: CASSLDQRGRHTQYF
j_call: TRBJ2-3
clone_size: once
d_call: TRBD2
v_call: TRBV7-2

cdr3_nt: TGTGCCAGCAGTTTGGAGGGGCGCGGGACCCAGTACTTC
cdr3_aa: CASSLEGRGTQYF
j_call: TRBJ2-5
clone_size: .
d_call: .
v_call: TRBV28

cdr3_nt: TGTGCCAGCAGCTTTGCTAGCGGGAGTAAGGGCGAGCAGTACTTC
cdr3_aa: CASSFASGSKGEQYF
j_call: TRBJ2-7
clone_size: few
d_call: TRBD2
v_call: TRBV5-6

cdr3_nt: TGTGCCAGCAGCCCACAAGAGGACACCTACGAGCAGTACTTC
cdr3_aa: CASSPQEDTYEQYF
j_call: TRBJ2-7
clone_size: .
d_call: .
v_call: TRBV7-2

cdr3_nt: TGTGCCAGCACCCCCGGGGAGGATCGATTCAGGGGCTACACCTTC
cdr3_aa: CASTPGEDRFRGYTF
j_call: TRBJ1-2
clone_size: .
d_call: .
v_call: TRBV6-5

cdr3_nt: TGTGCCAGCAGCCCTCAGGGGACAGGGATAAATGAGCAGTTCTTC
cdr3_aa: CASSPQGTGINEQFF
j_call: TRBJ2-1
clone_size: .
d_call: TRBD1
v_call: TRBV7-2

cdr3_nt: TGTGCCACCAGTGATTTGCCGGACAGGGCCTGGGAAAACATTCAGTACTTC
cdr3_aa: CATSDLPDRAWENIQYF
j_call: TRBJ2-4
clone_size: .
d_call: TRBD1
v_call: TRBV24-1

cdr3_nt: TGTGCCAGCAGCCCGGGACAACTCGATAGCAATCAGCCCCAGCATTTT
cdr3_aa: CASSPGQLDSNQPQHF
j_call: TRBJ1-5
clone_size: .
d_call: .
v_call: TRBV5-8

cdr3_nt: TGTGCCAGTAGTGAACAGGGGGCCGGCAATCAGCCCCAGCATTTT
cdr3_aa: CASSEQGAGNQPQHF
j_call: TRBJ1-5
clone_size: .
d_call: TRBD1
v_call: TRBV19

cdr3_nt: TGTGCCAGTAGTATGCTCCCCCGGGATACGCAGTATTTT
cdr3_aa: CASSMLPRDTQYF
j_call: TRBJ2-3
clone_size: .
d_call: .
v_call: TRBV19

cdr3_nt: TGTGCCAGCAAGTACCCGGGTGGTTACGAGCAGTACTTC
cdr3_aa: CASKYPGGYEQYF
j_call: TRBJ2-7
clone_size: .
d_call: .
v_call: TRBV5-6

cdr3_nt: TGTGCCAGCAGTTCCGTCAGGGAAAGCAATCAGCCCCAGCATTTT
cdr3_aa: CASSSVRESNQPQHF
j_call: TRBJ1-5
clone_size: once
d_call: .
v_call: TRBV6-6

cdr3_nt: TGTGCCAGCAGCTTATCCGGGACCCAGTACTTC
cdr3_aa: CASSLSGTQYF
j_call: TRBJ2-5
clone_size: .
d_call: .
v_call: TRBV7-2

cdr3_nt: TGTGCCAGCAGCGCCCCACTAGCGGGGAACCAAGAGACCCAGTACTTC
cdr3_aa: CASSAPLAGNQETQYF
j_call: TRBJ2-5
clone_size: once
d_call: TRBD2
v_call: TRBV9

cdr3_nt: TGTGCCAGCGGGGCGAATGAGCAGTTCTTC
cdr3_aa: CASGANEQFF
j_call: TRBJ2-1
clone_size: .
d_call: .
v_call: TRBV21-1

cdr3_nt: TGCGCCAGCAGCTTAGGACTAGCGGGGGACCTCTCCTACGAGCAGTACTTC
cdr3_aa: CASSLGLAGDLSYEQYF
j_call: TRBJ2-7
clone_size: .
d_call: TRBD2
v_call: TRBV5-1

cdr3_nt: TGTGCCAGCCGACCGGGACTAGCGGGAGTTAATGAGCAGTTCTTC
cdr3_aa: CASRPGLAGVNEQFF
j_call: TRBJ2-1
clone_size: .
d_call: TRBD2
v_call: TRBV7-9

cdr3_nt: TGTGCCAGCGAGGCTTATAGCAATCAGCCCCAGCATTTT
cdr3_aa: CASEAYSNQPQHF
j_call: TRBJ1-5
clone_size: once
d_call: .
v_call: TRBV6-6

cdr3_nt: TGTGCCAGCAGTCAAATAGCGGGATACACAGATACGCAGTATTTT
cdr3_aa: CASSQIAGYTDTQYF
j_call: TRBJ2-3
clone_size: once
d_call: TRBD2
v_call: TRBV7-6

cdr3_nt: TGTGCCAGCAGGAAACAGGGACCAGATACGCAGTATTTT
cdr3_aa: CASRKQGPDTQYF
j_call: TRBJ2-3
clone_size: .
d_call: .
v_call: TRBV2

cdr3_nt: TGTGCCAGCGGGAAAGACAGGGGGGCCAATGAGCAGTTCTTC
cdr3_aa: CASGKDRGANEQFF
j_call: TRBJ2-1
clone_size: .
d_call: TRBD1
v_call: TRBV7-8

cdr3_nt: TGTGCCAGCAGCTCACGACAGGGCCCGGTAGAAAAACTGTTTTTT
cdr3_aa: CASSSRQGPVEKLFF
j_call: TRBJ1-4
clone_size: .
d_call: TRBD1
v_call: TRBV7-6

cdr3_nt: TGTGCCAGCAGCCAGGGGGGGGTGAGGATGAGTTCACCCCTCCACTTT
cdr3_aa: CASSQGGVRMSSPLHF
j_call: TRBJ1-6
clone_size: few
d_call: .
v_call: TRBV3-1/TRBV3-2

cdr3_nt: TGTGCCAGCAGTGAGAAACAGGGCTATAATTCACCCCTCCACTTT
cdr3_aa: CASSEKQGYNSPLHF
j_call: TRBJ1-6
clone_size: .
d_call: .
v_call: TRBV2

cdr3_nt: TGCGCCAGCAGCTTGGCTTTAGTGAACACTGAAGCTTTCTTT
cdr3_aa: CASSLALVNTEAFF
j_call: TRBJ1-1
clone_size: .
d_call: .
v_call: TRBV5-1

cdr3_nt: TGTGCCAGCACCCGAGGGCCCTATAACTATGGCTACACCTTC
cdr3_aa: CASTRGPYNYGYTF
j_call: TRBJ1-2
clone_size: .
d_call: .
v_call: TRBV28

cdr3_nt: TGTGCCAGCAGCGCCGCACCCTCCCGGGGTTCCTCCTACGAGCAGTACTTC
cdr3_aa: CASSAAPSRGSSYEQYF
j_call: TRBJ2-7
clone_size: .
d_call: .
v_call: TRBV9

cdr3_nt: TGTGCCAGCAGCTCCCCCCGGGACAGGGCTCGCGAGAACACTGAAGCTTTCTTT
cdr3_aa: CASSSPRDRARENTEAFF
j_call: TRBJ1-1
clone_size: once
d_call: TRBD1
v_call: TRBV7-2

cdr3_nt: TGTGCCACCAGTGAACCCGGGACAGGGGGCGGAAACATTCAGTACTTC
cdr3_aa: CATSEPGTGGGNIQYF
j_call: TRBJ2-4
clone_size: once
d_call: TRBD1
v_call: TRBV24-1

cdr3_nt: TGTGCCAGCAGCGTGGGACTAGCGGGGGGACCCACCGGGGAGCTGTTTTTT
cdr3_aa: CASSVGLAGGPTGELFF
j_call: TRBJ2-2
clone_size: .
d_call: TRBD2
v_call: TRBV13

cdr3_nt: TGTGCCAGCAGCTTGGTTATCAGGGGGACGGATGGCTACACCTTC
cdr3_aa: CASSLVIRGTDGYTF
j_call: TRBJ1-2
clone_size: few
d_call: TRBD1
v_call: TRBV5-6

cdr3_nt: TGTGCCAGCAGTGCAACTAGCGGCACACATCACTCCTACGAGCAGTACTTC
cdr3_aa: CASSATSGTHHSYEQYF
j_call: TRBJ2-7
clone_size: .
d_call: TRBD2
v_call: TRBV2

cdr3_nt: TGTGCCAGCAGCTTAGCGGGGGGACAGGGAAGCTATGGCTACACCTTC
cdr3_aa: CASSLAGGQGSYGYTF
j_call: TRBJ1-2
clone_size: .
d_call: TRBD1
v_call: TRBV7-9

cdr3_nt: TGTGCCAGCAGTTTGACAGGGAACCCCTACGAGCAGTACTTC
cdr3_aa: CASSLTGNPYEQYF
j_call: TRBJ2-7
clone_size: .
d_call: TRBD1
v_call: TRBV6-5

cdr3_nt: TGTGCCACCAGTGGCCACACAGGGAAGGGATACAATGAGCAGTTCTTC
cdr3_aa: CATSGHTGKGYNEQFF
j_call: TRBJ2-1
clone_size: .
d_call: .
v_call: TRBV24-1

cdr3_nt: TGTGCCAGCAGCTCCGGGGGGACTGAAGCTTTCTTT
cdr3_aa: CASSSGGTEAFF
j_call: TRBJ1-1
clone_size: .
d_call: .
v_call: TRBV7-9